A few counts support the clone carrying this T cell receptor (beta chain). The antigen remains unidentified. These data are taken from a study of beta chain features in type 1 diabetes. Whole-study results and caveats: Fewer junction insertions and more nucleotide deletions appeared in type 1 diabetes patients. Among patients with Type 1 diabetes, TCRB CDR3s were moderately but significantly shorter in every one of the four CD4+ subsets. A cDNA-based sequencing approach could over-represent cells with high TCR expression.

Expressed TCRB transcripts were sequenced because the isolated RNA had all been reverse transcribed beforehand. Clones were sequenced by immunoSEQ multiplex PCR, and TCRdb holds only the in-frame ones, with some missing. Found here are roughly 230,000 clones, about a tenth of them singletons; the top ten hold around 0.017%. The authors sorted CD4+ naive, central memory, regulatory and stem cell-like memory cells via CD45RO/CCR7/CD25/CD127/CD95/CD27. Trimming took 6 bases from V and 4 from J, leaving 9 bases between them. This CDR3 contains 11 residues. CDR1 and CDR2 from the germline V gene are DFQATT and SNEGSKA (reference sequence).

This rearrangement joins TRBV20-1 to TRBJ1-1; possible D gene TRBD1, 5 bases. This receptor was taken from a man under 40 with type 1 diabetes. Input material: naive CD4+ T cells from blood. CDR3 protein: CSAGRGTEAFF. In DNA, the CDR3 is TGCAGTGCCGGGAGGGGCACTGAAGCTTTCTTT.